Below, 27 T cell receptor beta chains from the same sample are listed, as sequenced in a study of shared clonotypes between healthy human individuals. The protocol was immunoSEQ multiplex PCR, while the TCRdb copy is restricted to in-frame clones and leaves out a portion. The sample yields 2 million to 2.5 million clones, more than 80% seen once. Sequences were obtained from naive CD4+ T cells from PBMCs. Described subset: CD45RA+ positively selected. Receptors originate from a young man in good health. Some clones in this sample may be carry-over from other donors' samples.

V gene TRBV11-2 combines with J gene TRBJ2-3; 8 bases fit TRBD2. There are 15 residues in the CDR3. With V trimmed by 1 base and J by 5 bases, 5 bases remained unmatched. CDR1 and CDR2 (germline): SGHAT, FQNNGV. Written as DNA, the CDR3 is TGTGCCAGCAGCTTAGCGGGAGGGCCTGAAGATACGCAGTATTTT. Residues: CASSLAGGPEDTQYF.

J is TRBJ2-3 and V is TRBV15, with a tentative D call TRBD2 (5 bases). The V end was cut by 5 bases, the J end by 3 bases, with 18 bases between. The CDR3 has 16 residues. Germline CDR1 and CDR2: LNHNV and YYDKDF (reference sequence). CDR3 sequence: CATSAQRELSTDTQYF. The CDR3 nucleotides read TGTGCCACCAGCGCACAAAGGGAGTTGAGTACAGATACGCAGTATTTT.

V gene TRBV5-6 combines with J gene TRBJ2-2; 8 nucleotides align to TRBD2. The CDR3 consists of 15 residues. V trimming: 6 bases; J trimming: 4 bases; junction bases outside the gene matches: 8. Germline lookup yields CDR1 SGHDT and CDR2 YYEEEE. The CDR3 nucleotides are TGTGCCAGCACCCACGGGGGGGTAATCACCGGGGAGCTGTTTTTT. Amino acid sequence: CASTHGGVITGELFF.

The gene calls are TRBV14 and TRBJ2-7, with D perhaps matching TRBD2 (5 bases). The CDR3 consists of 16 residues. Germline CDR1 is SGHDN and CDR2 is FVKESK. V lost 1 base and J 0 bases, leaving 13 bases between the germline ends. The CDR3 spells CASSQAGMWSSYEQYF. For the CDR3, the DNA is TGTGCCAGCAGCCAAGCCGGGATGTGGAGCTCCTACGAGCAGTACTTC.

The J gene is TRBJ2-1, the V gene TRBV6-5; D remains ambiguous. With 1 base removed from V and 1 base from J, the gap between germline ends came to 11 bases. Germline V gives CDR1 MNHEY, CDR2 SVGAGI. The CDR3 sequence is 16 residues long. CDR3: CASSYLRVKSYNEQFF. CDR3 coding DNA: TGTGCCAGCAGTTACTTGCGCGTGAAGTCCTACAATGAGCAGTTCTTC.

The chain combines TRBV19 with TRBJ2-1, with D perhaps matching TRBD2 (5 bases). The CDR3 is 13 residues long. Germline CDR1 LNHDA, CDR2 SQIVND (reference sequence). Trimming shortened V by 5 bases and J by 4 bases, and 9 bases separated the two germline ends. CDR3 in DNA: TGTGCCAGTAGTGCAGCGGTTTACAATGAGCAGTTCTTC. Its translation is CASSAAVYNEQFF.

The gene calls are TRBV29-1 and TRBJ2-3; 11 bases are shared with TRBD2. Germline V gene data show CDR1 as SQVTM and CDR2 as ANQGSEA. This CDR3 region has 18 residues. V trimming: 3 bases; J trimming: 2 bases; junction bases outside the gene matches: 13. The CDR3 region is CSVEVSGRAGAYTDTQYF. The CDR3 coding sequence is TGCAGCGTTGAGGTTAGCGGGAGGGCCGGCGCCTACACAGATACGCAGTATTTT.

The gene calls are TRBV29-1 and TRBJ2-5; D unresolved. Germline-derived CDR1 and CDR2 are SQVTM and ANQGSEA. The CDR3 totals 12 residues. V was clipped by 3 bases and J by 1 base, with 6 bases between them. CDR3 sequence (DNA): TGCAGCGTTGAGCTCTTCCAAGAGACCCAGTACTTC. This translates into CSVELFQETQYF.

The chain couples TRBV28 to TRBJ2-2, with TRBD2 matching over 7 bases. Germline assignment: CDR1 MDHEN and CDR2 SYDVKM. With 3 bases clipped from V and 2 bases from J, the junction kept 6 bases outside the gene matches. This CDR3 region has 16 residues. CDR3 nucleotide sequence: TGTGCCAGCAGTTTTCCCAGCGGGGCAAACACCGGGGAGCTGTTTTTT. Translated: CASSFPSGANTGELFF.

The sample holds one count of this clone. The rearrangement uses TRBV28 and TRBJ1-5, with D tentatively TRBD1 (5 bases). The CDR3 is made up of 14 amino acids. Trimming shortened V by 5 bases and J by 3 bases, and 11 bases separated the two germline ends. Per germline, CDR1 MDHEN and CDR2 SYDVKM. The CDR3 nucleotides are TGTGCCAGCAGTCCCAGACAGCTCAATCAGCCCCAGCATTTT. Translation gives CASSPRQLNQPQHF. The full variable domain, with the rest looked up from reference TRBV28 and TRBJ1-5, is DVKVTQSSRYLVKRTGEKVFLECVQDMDHENMFWYRQDPGLGLRLIYFSYDVKMKEKGDIPEGYSVSREKKERFSLILESASTNQTSMYLCASSPRQLNQPQHFGDGTRLSIL.

The gene calls are TRBV18 and TRBJ2-7; unclear D gene. Trimming pared 6 bases from V and 7 bases from J, leaving 16 bases between. There are 13 residues in the CDR3. Germline V gives CDR1 KGHSH, CDR2 LQKENI. The CDR3 DNA reads TGTGCCAGCTCCCCGAGTCAACCGTCTGAGCAGTACTTC. Residues: CASSPSQPSEQYF. Looking up the rest from reference TRBV18 and TRBJ2-7 gives the full variable domain: NAGVMQNPRHLVRRRGQEARLRCSPMKGHSHVYWYRQLPEEGLKFMVYLQKENIIDESGMPKERFSAEFPKEGPSILRIQQVVRGDSAAYFCASSPSQPSEQYFGPGTRLTVT.

V usage is TRBV28 and J usage is TRBJ1-4; D gene uncertain. Germline lookup yields CDR1 MDHEN and CDR2 SYDVKM. This CDR3 is 16 amino acids long. The V gene lost 6 bases and the J gene lost 4 bases, with 18 bases spanning the gap. The DNA of the CDR3 is TGTGCCAGCAGCCCCTACTTAGGTTGGGATAATGAAAAACTGTTTTTT. It specifies CASSPYLGWDNEKLFF.

As regards this clone: This specimen includes other DNA sequences encoding the same CDR3. This sequence joins TRBV5-1 and TRBJ1-1; no clear D. Germline-derived CDR1 and CDR2 are SGHRS and YFSETQ. V was trimmed by 0 bases and J by 1 base, leaving 7 bases between them. The CDR3 runs 14 residues. CDR3 in amino acids: CASSLERGNTEAFF. CDR3 DNA: TGCGCCAGCAGCTTGGAACGGGGGAACACTGAAGCTTTCTTT.

V and J are TRBV7-9 and TRBJ2-1, with no clear D. Germline-derived CDR1 and CDR2 are SEHNR and FQNEAQ (reference sequence). The CDR3 extends over 12 amino acids. The germline V and J ends were trimmed by 1 base and 14 bases, with 12 bases remaining between them. CDR3 region: CASSLVTGREFF. For the CDR3, the DNA is TGTGCCAGCAGCTTAGTGACGGGTAGGGAGTTCTTC.

The V and J genes are TRBV6-1 and TRBJ2-1; the D call may be TRBD1 or TRBD2 (5 bases each). The CDR3 loop spans 13 amino acids. V lost 5 bases and J lost 9, with 14 bases in between. The germline CDR1 and CDR2 sequences are MNHNS and SASEGT. This CDR3 is CASSSGPGLEQFF. CDR3 nucleotide sequence: TGTGCCAGCAGTTCAGGACCGGGGCTTGAGCAGTTCTTC.

This chain joins TRBV11-2 and TRBJ2-5; 8 bases agree with TRBD2. V was clipped by 4 bases and J by 4 bases; unmatched bases: 8. CDR1 and CDR2 from the germline V gene are SGHAT and FQNNGV. The CDR3 is 15 residues long. CDR3 in amino acids: CASSSSSGNTETQYF. DNA for the CDR3: TGTGCCAGCAGCTCGAGTAGCGGGAATACAGAGACCCAGTACTTC.

This sequence joins TRBV27 and TRBJ2-7; 9 positions match TRBD1. This CDR3 spans 15 amino acids. Germline CDR1 MNHEY, CDR2 SMNVEV (reference sequence). V trimming: 5 bases; J trimming: 2 bases; junction bases outside the gene matches: 7. The CDR3 region is CASSPWDRVAYEQYF. Written as DNA, the CDR3 is TGTGCCAGCAGTCCCTGGGACAGGGTAGCCTACGAGCAGTACTTC.

The chain couples TRBV13 to TRBJ2-3, with D perhaps matching TRBD2 (6 bases). The CDR3 consists of 14 residues. The germline V gene has CDR1 PRHDT and CDR2 FYEKMQ (reference sequence). V was cut by 5 bases and J by 4 bases, with 13 bases left in between. CDR3 sequence: CASSLLGGADTQYF. DNA of the CDR3: TGTGCCAGCAGCCTACTGGGGGGTGCAGATACGCAGTATTTT.

This chain connects TRBV7-2 to TRBJ2-1, with 9 bases matching TRBD1. The trim removed 4 bases at V and 3 bases at J, leaving 7 bases unmatched. The CDR3 runs to 16 residues. Germline CDR1 SGHTA, CDR2 FQGNSA. CDR3: CASSSAGTGNYNEQFF. The CDR3 nucleotides are TGTGCCAGCAGCTCGGCCGGGACAGGGAACTACAATGAGCAGTTCTTC.

This rearrangement joins TRBV19 to TRBJ1-2, with D perhaps matching TRBD1 (5 bases). Germline V CDR1 and CDR2: LNHDA, SQIVND (reference sequence). The V end was cut by 6 bases, the J end by 6 bases, with 20 bases between. The CDR3 sequence is 15 residues long. DNA of the CDR3: TGTGCCAGTAGCCCCAACGGGTTAAGGGGCCATGGCTACACCTTC. Translating it yields CASSPNGLRGHGYTF.

This chain uses TRBV7-6 with TRBJ1-2; no clear D gene. CDR3 size: 13 residues. Germline lookup yields CDR1 SGHVS and CDR2 FNYEAQ. Trimming pared 2 bases from V and 8 bases from J, leaving 12 bases between. For the CDR3, the DNA is TGTGCCAGCAGCTTACCAACCAAGGAAGGCTACACCTTC. As protein: CASSLPTKEGYTF. Full variable domain (outside the CDR3, taken from reference TRBV7-6 and TRBJ1-2): GAGVSQSPRYKVTKRGQDVALRCDPISGHVSLYWYRQALGQGPEFLTYFNYEAQQDKSGLPNDRFSAERPEGSISTLTIQRTEQRDSAMYRCASSLPTKEGYTFGSGTRLTVV.

V and J are TRBV5-4 and TRBJ2-5, with D possibly matching TRBD2 (6 bases). V was cut by 3 bases and J by 0 bases, with 18 bases left in between. The CDR3 loop spans 17 amino acids. Germline CDR1 and CDR2: SGHNT and YYREEE (reference sequence). The CDR3 spells CASSWGVSVGDQETQYF. The CDR3 coding sequence is TGTGCCAGCAGCTGGGGGGTTAGCGTAGGGGACCAAGAGACCCAGTACTTC.

The chain has TRBV6-5 and TRBJ2-7; 10 bases map to TRBD1. The CDR3 is made up of 16 amino acids. V shed 2 bases and J 1 base; nucleotides not matched to a gene: 5. From germline, CDR1 is MNHEY and CDR2 SVGAGI. CDR3 DNA sequence: TGTGCCAGCAGTTACAATCCGGGACAGGGGTCCTACGAGCAGTACTTC. It translates to CASSYNPGQGSYEQYF.

This chain joins TRBV7-3 and TRBJ2-2; 9 bases fit TRBD2. The CDR3 is 14 amino acids. CDR1 SGHTA and CDR2 FQGTGA come from the germline V gene. The V and J ends lost 9 bases and 5 bases, in that order; junction bases with no gene match: 7. The CDR3 sequence: CASKLAGGTGELFF. The CDR3 DNA reads as TGTGCCAGTAAGCTGGCGGGAGGGACCGGGGAGCTGTTTTTT. Supplemented by reference TRBV7-3 and TRBJ2-2, the full variable domain reads GAGVSQTPSNKVTEKGKYVELRCDPISGHTALYWYRQSLGQGPEFLIYFQGTGAADDSGLPNDRFFAVRPEGSVSTLKIQRTERGDSAVYLCASKLAGGTGELFFGEGSRLTVL.

The chain employs TRBV11-1 and TRBJ2-1; D is ambiguous. The CDR3 length is 14 residues. Per the germline V gene, CDR1 is SGHAT and CDR2 is FQDESV (reference sequence). V was trimmed by 7 bases and J by 7 bases, leaving 17 bases between them. The CDR3 DNA follows: TGTGCCAGCACAAAAGGGCGGAGCGAGAATGAGCAGTTCTTC. This codes for CASTKGRSENEQFF.

This chain joins TRBV28 and TRBJ2-3, with D maybe TRBD2 (6 bases). The germline V gene encodes CDR1 MDHEN and CDR2 SYDVKM. This CDR3 region has 15 residues. The V and J ends lost 5 bases and 4 bases respectively, with 16 bases between them. DNA for the CDR3: TGTGCCAGCAGTCCCCCGGCGGGGCGGGCAGATACGCAGTATTTT. Amino acid sequence: CASSPPAGRADTQYF.

The chain carries TRBV11-2 and TRBJ2-1, with D possibly TRBD2 on 6 matching bases. CDR1 SGHAT and CDR2 FQNNGV come from the germline V gene. Trimming shortened V by 1 base and J by 4 bases, and 8 bases separated the two germline ends. The CDR3 consists of 14 residues. This chain's CDR3 is CASSLAAGYNEQFF. CDR3 bases: TGTGCCAGCAGCTTAGCGGCGGGGTACAATGAGCAGTTCTTC.